The text below deals with one T cell receptor (beta chain). The antigen remains undetermined. V gave up 6 bases and J gave up 0 bases, with 8 bases separating them. Germline-derived CDR1 and CDR2 are WNHNN and SYGVQD (reference sequence). The CDR3 runs 13 residues. The table came from immunoSEQ multiplex PCR; TCRdb's copy has only in-frame clones and leaves some out. The sample gives a few hundred thousand clones, 96% of which show up once; more than 0.3% is in the top ten. Each of the donors was a healthy adult who was HIV-negative and had not had a recent acute infection or vaccination. This entry belongs to a study of shared clonotypes between healthy human individuals. Study-wide background: A couple of women and a few men aged 18 to 49 made up the donors. Researchers assigned three CD4 naive, three CD4 memory, two CD8 naive and one CD8 memory plate to each donor.

Study results and limitations: The sharing of 4.5% to 5.5% of naive CD4 clonotypes was seen across several donors.

The V gene is TRBV10-1, the J gene TRBJ1-2, with D possibly being TRBD1 (6 bases). The clonotype originates from a man aged 25 to 40 in good health. The sequenced sample consisted of memory CD8+ T cells sorted from blood. Regarding subset: CD45RO+ cells pooled with CCR7-negative TemRA cells. CDR3 DNA: TGCGCCAGCAGCGGACAGCCTAACTATGGCTACACCTTC. Translated, it gives CASSGQPNYGYTF.